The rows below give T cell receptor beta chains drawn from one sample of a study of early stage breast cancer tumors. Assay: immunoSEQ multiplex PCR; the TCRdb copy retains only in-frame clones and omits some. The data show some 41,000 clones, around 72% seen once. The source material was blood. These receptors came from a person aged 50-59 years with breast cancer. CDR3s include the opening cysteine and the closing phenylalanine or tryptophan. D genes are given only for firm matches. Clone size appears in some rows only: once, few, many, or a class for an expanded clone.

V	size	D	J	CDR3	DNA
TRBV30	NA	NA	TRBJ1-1	CAWSEEDYSWGTEAFF	TGTGCCTGGAGTGAGGAGGACTACTCCTGGGGCACTGAAGCTTTCTTT
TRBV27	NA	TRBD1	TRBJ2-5	CASTGQGQETQYF	TGTGCCAGCACTGGACAGGGACAAGAGACCCAGTACTTC
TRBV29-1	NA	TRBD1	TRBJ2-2	CSVAQGWTGELFF	TGCAGCGTCGCACAGGGGTGGACCGGGGAGCTGTTTTTT
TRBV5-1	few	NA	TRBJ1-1	CASTRTGQNTEAFF	TGCGCCAGCACCCGGACGGGACAAAACACTGAAGCTTTCTTT
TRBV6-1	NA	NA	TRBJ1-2	CASSEHGRATGYTF	TGTGCCAGCAGTGAACATGGCAGGGCGACTGGCTACACCTTC
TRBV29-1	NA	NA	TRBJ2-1	CSVKPPYNEQFF	TGCAGCGTAAAGCCCCCCTACAATGAGCAGTTCTTC
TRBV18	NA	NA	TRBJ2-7	CGSDPYEQYF	TGCGGGAGCGATCCCTACGAGCAGTACTTC
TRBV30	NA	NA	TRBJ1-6	CAWSPGGDYSPLHF	TGTGCCTGGAGTCCGGGGGGGGATTATTCACCCCTCCACTTT
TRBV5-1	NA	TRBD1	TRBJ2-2	CASRTGTNTGELFF	TGCGCCAGCAGGACAGGGACGAACACCGGGGAGCTGTTTTTT
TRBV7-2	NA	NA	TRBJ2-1	CASSTHQYNEQFF	TGTGCCAGCAGCACCCATCAGTACAATGAGCAGTTCTTC
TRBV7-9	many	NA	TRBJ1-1	CASSLQGQGNTEAFF	TGTGCCAGCAGCTTACAGGGGCAGGGAAACACTGAAGCTTTCTTT
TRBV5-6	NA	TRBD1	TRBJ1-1	CASSSRQGGDTEAFF	TGTGCCAGCAGCTCGCGACAGGGGGGGGACACTGAAGCTTTCTTT
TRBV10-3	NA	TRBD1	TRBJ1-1	CAIKPLDRGAEAFF	TGTGCCATCAAGCCCTTGGACAGGGGGGCTGAAGCTTTCTTT
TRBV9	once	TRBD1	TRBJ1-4	CASSKQGAPTNEKLFF	TGTGCCAGCAGCAAACAGGGGGCGCCGACTAATGAAAAACTGTTTTTT
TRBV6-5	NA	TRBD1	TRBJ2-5	CASSFQDRGFKETQYF	TGTGCCAGCAGTTTTCAGGACAGGGGGTTCAAAGAGACCCAGTACTTC
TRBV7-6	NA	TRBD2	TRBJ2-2	CASSYNIGRAGELFF	TGTGCCAGCAGCTACAACATTGGGAGGGCCGGGGAGCTGTTTTTT
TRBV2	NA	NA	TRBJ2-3	CASSELLARDTQYF	TGTGCCAGCAGTGAATTATTAGCCCGAGATACGCAGTATTTT
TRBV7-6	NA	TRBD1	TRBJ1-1	CASSLADRGNTEAFF	TGTGCCAGCAGCTTAGCGGACAGGGGGAACACTGAAGCTTTCTTT
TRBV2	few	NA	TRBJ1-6	CASSFGRGNSPLHF	TGTGCCAGCAGCTTCGGACGGGGAAATTCACCCCTCCACTTT
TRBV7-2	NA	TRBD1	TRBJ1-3	CASSPTGFGNTIYF	TGTGCCAGCAGCCCGACAGGGTTTGGAAACACCATATATTTT
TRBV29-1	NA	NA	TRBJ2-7	CSAGDSTRNYEQYF	TGCAGCGCAGGGGATTCGACTCGGAACTACGAGCAGTACTTC
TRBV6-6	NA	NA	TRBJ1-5	CASASGVPPQPQHF	TGTGCCAGCGCCTCAGGGGTCCCCCCTCAGCCCCAGCATTTT
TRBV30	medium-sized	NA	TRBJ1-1	CASKQKNTEAFF	TGTGCCTCCAAACAAAAGAACACTGAAGCTTTCTTT
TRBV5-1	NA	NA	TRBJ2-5	CASSLPGVTETQYF	TGCGCCAGCAGCTTGCCCGGGGTTACCGAGACCCAGTACTTC
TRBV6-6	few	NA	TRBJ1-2	CASSYEEGLEGYTF	TGTGCCAGCAGTTACGAGGAAGGTCTAGAAGGCTACACCTTC
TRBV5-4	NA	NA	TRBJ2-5	CASSLGGQETQYF	TGTGCCAGCAGCTTGGGCGGCCAAGAGACCCAGTACTTC
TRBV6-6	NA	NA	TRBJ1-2	CASSDGANYGYTF	TGTGCCAGCAGTGACGGGGCTAACTATGGCTACACCTTC
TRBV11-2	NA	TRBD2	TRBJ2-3	CASSLMRERDTQYF	TGTGCCAGCAGCTTGATGCGGGAGAGGGATACGCAGTATTTT
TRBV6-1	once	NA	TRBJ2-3	CASSEGRLDGTDTQYF	TGTGCCAGCAGTGAAGGGAGACTAGACGGCACAGATACGCAGTATTTT
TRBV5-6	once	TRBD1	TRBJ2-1	CASSPGQGTYNEQFF	TGTGCCAGCAGCCCCGGACAGGGGACCTACAATGAGCAGTTCTTC
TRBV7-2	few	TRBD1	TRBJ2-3	CASSLVGTGGDTQYF	TGTGCCAGCAGCTTAGTGGGGACAGGGGGGGATACGCAGTATTTT
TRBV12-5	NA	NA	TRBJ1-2	CASGLYSANYGYTF	TGTGCTAGTGGTTTGTACTCCGCTAACTATGGCTACACCTTC
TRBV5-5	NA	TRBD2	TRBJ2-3	CASSLGGGADTQYF	TGTGCCAGCAGCTTGGGTGGGGGGGCAGATACGCAGTATTTT
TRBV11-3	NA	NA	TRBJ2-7	CASSNRLGVYEQYF	TGTGCCAGCAGCAACAGACTAGGAGTCTACGAGCAGTACTTC
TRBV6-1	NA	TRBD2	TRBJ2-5	CASRGIWTSAETQYF	TGTGCCAGCAGGGGAATCTGGACTAGCGCTGAGACCCAGTACTTC
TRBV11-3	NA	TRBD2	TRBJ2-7	CASSPLTSGSIYEQYF	TGTGCCAGCAGCCCCCTTACTAGCGGGAGCATCTACGAGCAGTACTTC
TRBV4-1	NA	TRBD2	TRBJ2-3	CASSQVGPRLAGEVGDTQYF	TGCGCCAGCAGCCAAGTTGGTCCCCGACTAGCGGGAGAGGTGGGAGATACGCAGTATTTT
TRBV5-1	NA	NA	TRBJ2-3	CASSLVPRSTDTQYF	TGCGCCAGCAGCTTGGTCCCGCGAAGCACAGATACGCAGTATTTT
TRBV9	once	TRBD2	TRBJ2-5	CASSATSGRALGETQYF	TGTGCCAGCAGCGCGACTAGCGGGAGGGCCCTCGGGGAGACCCAGTACTTC
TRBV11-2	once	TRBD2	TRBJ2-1	CASSPYLAGGDQFF	TGTGCCAGCAGCCCTTACCTAGCGGGGGGGGACCAGTTCTTC
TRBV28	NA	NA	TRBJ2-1	CASRGYSGTYNEQFF	TGTGCCAGCAGGGGATACTCGGGAACCTACAATGAGCAGTTCTTC
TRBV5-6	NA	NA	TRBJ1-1	CASTSNRVFVDTEAFF	TGTGCCAGCACCTCAAACAGGGTATTTGTTGACACTGAAGCTTTCTTT
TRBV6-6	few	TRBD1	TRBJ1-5	CASSYLPGGLVEPQHF	TGTGCCAGCAGTTACCTACCAGGGGGGCTGGTGGAGCCCCAGCATTTT
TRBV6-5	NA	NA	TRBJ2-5	CASSYSGTSEETQYF	TGTGCCAGCAGTTACTCTGGGACATCGGAAGAGACCCAGTACTTC
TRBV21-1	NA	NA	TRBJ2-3	CASSCSVPGFFADTQYF	TGTGCCAGCAGCTGTTCGGTTCCAGGGTTCTTCGCAGATACGCAGTATTTT
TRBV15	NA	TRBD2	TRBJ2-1	CATSRGTSGSNEQFF	TGTGCCACCAGCAGAGGGACTAGCGGGAGCAATGAGCAGTTCTTC
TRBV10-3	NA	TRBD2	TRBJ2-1	CAISEASGGANEQFF	TGTGCCATCAGTGAGGCTAGCGGGGGGGCCAATGAGCAGTTCTTC
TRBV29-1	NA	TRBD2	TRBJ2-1	CSVVGLAGGESQLSSYNEQFF	TGCAGCGTTGTGGGACTAGCGGGAGGGGAAAGTCAGCTCTCCTCCTACAATGAGCAGTTCTTC
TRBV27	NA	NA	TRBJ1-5	CASSLFPPYGGQPQHF	TGTGCCAGCAGTTTATTTCCACCTTACGGCGGTCAGCCCCAGCATTTT
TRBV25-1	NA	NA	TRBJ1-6	CASSETGPNSPLHF	TGTGCCAGCAGTGAAACAGGACCTAATTCACCCCTCCACTTT
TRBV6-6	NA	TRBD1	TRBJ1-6	CASRDRGNSPLHF	TGTGCCAGCAGGGACAGGGGAAATTCACCCCTCCACTTT